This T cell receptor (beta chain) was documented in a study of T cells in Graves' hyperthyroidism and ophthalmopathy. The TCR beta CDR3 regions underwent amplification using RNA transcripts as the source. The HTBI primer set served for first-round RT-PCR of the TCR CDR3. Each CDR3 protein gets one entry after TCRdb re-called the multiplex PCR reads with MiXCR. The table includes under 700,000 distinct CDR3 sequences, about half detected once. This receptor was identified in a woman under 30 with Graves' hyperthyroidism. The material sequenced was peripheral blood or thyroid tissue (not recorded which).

CDR3 nucleotides: TGTGCCAGCAGCCCAGTGAATAGCGGGGGAGCCTACGAGCAGTACTTC. This sequence encodes CASSPVNSGGAYEQYF. J is TRBJ2-7 and V is TRBV7-2; 9 nucleotides agree with TRBD2. Germline values: CDR1 SGHTA, CDR2 FQGNSA. Unmatched junction bases numbered 10, after V lost 5 bases and J lost 2 bases. The CDR3 is 16 amino acids.